This T cell receptor (beta chain) came from a study of lymphopenia after photon versus proton radiotherapy. Profiling relied on immunoSEQ multiplex PCR, and the TCRdb table lists in-frame clones only, not all of them. The top ten clones hold around 2.6% of a sample with 70,000 or so clones, roughly 93% of them seen once. V was shortened by 3 bases and J by 6 bases, with 9 bases between the two germline ends. Germline CDR1 reads DFQATT; CDR2 reads SNEGSKA (reference sequence). This CDR3 comprises 11 residues. This chain connects TRBV20-1 to TRBJ2-7; no clear D gene. The sequencing here drew on peripheral blood, taken from a patient treated with photon-based radiotherapy. This clonotype originated in a woman in her 70s with pancreatic cancer. CDR3: CSARLAVEQYF. CDR3 DNA: TGCAGTGCTAGGCTCGCCGTCGAGCAGTACTTC.